These T cell receptor beta chains were read from a single sample in a study of T cells after posttransplantation cyclophosphamide. TCRdb's table, derived via immunoSEQ multiplex PCR, lists solely in-frame clones and lacks some. The sample is made up of tens of thousands of clones, none counted only once. Material for sequencing was PBMCs. Receptor source: a man in his forties or fifties in good health, CMV-negative, and a related stem cell transplant donor. The CDR3 runs from the conserved cysteine through the conserved F or W. D genes are given only for firm matches. Size tells how often a clone was seen (once, few, many) or the class of an expanded clone, and some rows leave it out.

abundance	d_gene	j_gene	v_gene	CDR3nt	CDR3aa
NA	NA	TRBJ2-3	TRBV25-1	TGTGCCAGCAGTGTGGAGCCCAGCACAGATACGCAGTATTTT	CASSVEPSTDTQYF
NA	NA	TRBJ2-3	TRBV29-1	TGCAGCACTAAGGACAGGAGGGGAACAGATACGCAGTATTTT	CSTKDRRGTDTQYF
many	NA	TRBJ2-7	TRBV7-3	TGTGCCAGCAGCCCGTCGGGACTGCGCTCCTACGAGCAGTACTTC	CASSPSGLRSYEQYF
many	NA	TRBJ2-5	TRBV19	TGTGCCAGTAGTATAGATCGAGAGACCCAGTACTTC	CASSIDRETQYF
many	TRBD1	TRBJ2-7	TRBV18	TGTGCCAGCTCACCCCCGGGACAGGGTAACTACGAGCAGTACTTC	CASSPPGQGNYEQYF
many	NA	TRBJ2-7	TRBV18	TGTGCCAGCTCACCAGCAGGGGAGAGCTCCTACGAGCAGTACTTC	CASSPAGESSYEQYF
few	NA	TRBJ1-1	TRBV7-2	TGTGCCAGCAGCGAGGGCCAGAACACTGAAGCTTTCTTT	CASSEGQNTEAFF
NA	TRBD1	TRBJ1-2	TRBV25-1	TGTGCCAGCAGTGAAGGCCTCCGGGACAGGGGAAGAGGCTACACCTTC	CASSEGLRDRGRGYTF
many	TRBD1	TRBJ1-6	TRBV19	TGTGCCAGTAGTCTGGACAGGGTGGGTTCACCCCTCCACTTT	CASSLDRVGSPLHF
many	NA	TRBJ2-1	TRBV7-9	TGTTCGTTAGGGGGTTACAATGAGCAGTTCTTC	CSLGGYNEQFF
many	TRBD1	TRBJ2-1	TRBV18	TGTGCCAGCTCACCACGGGACAGGTACTTCAATGAGCAGTTCTTC	CASSPRDRYFNEQFF
many	TRBD1	TRBJ2-2	TRBV29-1	TGCAGCGTCCGACAAGGGACAGGGATTGTCGGGGAGCTGTTTTTT	CSVRQGTGIVGELFF
many	NA	TRBJ1-5	TRBV19	TGTGCCAGTAGTACAGGGCTCTCTCAGCCCCAGCATTTT	CASSTGLSQPQHF
many	TRBD1	TRBJ1-1	TRBV11-1	TGTGCCAGCAGCTATGCGGGACAGTCGAACACTGAAGCTTTCTTT	CASSYAGQSNTEAFF
many	NA	TRBJ1-2	TRBV4-2	TGTGCCAGCAGCCAAGAAGGGGCAGGGTCGGACTATGGCTACACCTTC	CASSQEGAGSDYGYTF
many	TRBD1	TRBJ2-3	TRBV9	TGTGCCAGCGGGACAGGGGAAAATCCGAGCACAGATACGCAGTATTTT	CASGTGENPSTDTQYF
many	TRBD1	TRBJ1-4	TRBV4-2	TGTGCCAGCAGCCAAACCGGGACAGCAACTAATGAAAAACTGTTTTTT	CASSQTGTATNEKLFF
many	NA	TRBJ2-3	TRBV6-1	TGTGCCAGCAGTCCCCGAAGGGGGTTCGGGGATACGCAGTATTTT	CASSPRRGFGDTQYF
NA	TRBD1	TRBJ2-7	TRBV29-1	TGCAGCGTGAGGGACAGCTCACCCAGCTACGAGCAGTACTTC	CSVRDSSPSYEQYF
few	TRBD2	TRBJ2-2	TRBV11-3	TGTGCCAGCAGCAACCTAGCGGGAGGTACCGGGGAGCTGTTTTTT	CASSNLAGGTGELFF
few	TRBD2	TRBJ2-5	TRBV7-8	TGTGCCAGCAGCCCGGGCCGGACTAGCGGGAAAGAGACCCAGTACTTC	CASSPGRTSGKETQYF
many	NA	TRBJ1-6	TRBV12-5	TGTGCTAGTGGCCAACATTTCTCCTATAATTCACCCCTCCACTTT	CASGQHFSYNSPLHF
many	NA	TRBJ2-3	TRBV5-1	TGCGCCAGCCGGGACACAAGCACAGATACGCAGTATTTT	CASRDTSTDTQYF
many	TRBD1	TRBJ1-4	TRBV5-6	TGTGCCAGCAGCTTATGGGACAGGATCTTAGATGAAAAACTGTTTTTT	CASSLWDRILDEKLFF
many	NA	TRBJ2-1	TRBV6-1	TGTGCCAGCAGTGAGATGCGGCCCAATGAGCAGTTCTTC	CASSEMRPNEQFF
many	NA	TRBJ1-5	TRBV19	TGTGCCAGTACCCAGGGGCCAGTCAATCAGCCCCAGCATTTT	CASTQGPVNQPQHF
many	TRBD2	TRBJ2-4	TRBV19	TGTGCCAGTACTATTAGCGGGGGGGCCAAAAACATTCAGTACTTC	CASTISGGAKNIQYF
many	TRBD2	TRBJ2-3	TRBV10-3	TGTGCCATCAGTCCACTAGCGGGGGGTGGCACAGATACGCAGTATTTT	CAISPLAGGGTDTQYF
many	NA	TRBJ2-2	TRBV5-6	TGTGCCAGCAGCTTGTCAACTGACACCGGGGAGCTGTTTTTT	CASSLSTDTGELFF
many	TRBD1	TRBJ1-2	TRBV6-5	TGTGCCAGCAGAAAGGGACAGGGGGCCAACTATGGCTACACCTTC	CASRKGQGANYGYTF
few	NA	TRBJ2-5	TRBV12-5	TGTGCTAGTGGTCTGAGGGGGGGTCGGGAGACCCAGTACTTC	CASGLRGGRETQYF
many	TRBD2	TRBJ2-7	TRBV7-3	TGTGCCAGCAGCTTAATGGGGGGGGGCTACGAGCAGTACTTC	CASSLMGGGYEQYF
many	NA	TRBJ2-5	TRBV19	TGTGCCAGCAGGGACTTAAAGACCCAGTACTTC	CASRDLKTQYF
many	NA	TRBJ2-3	TRBV7-2	TGTGCCAGCAGCTTCGGGACTAGCACAGATACGCAGTATTTT	CASSFGTSTDTQYF
NA	NA	TRBJ2-7	TRBV18	TGTGCCAGCTCATCACAGGGAGGGGGATACGAGCAGTACTTC	CASSSQGGGYEQYF
many	TRBD2	TRBJ2-3	TRBV6-1	TGTGCCACAAATAGCGGGGGGCCCCCAGATACGCAGTATTTT	CATNSGGPPDTQYF
NA	NA	TRBJ1-1	TRBV30	TGTGCCTGGAGTCATCTAGGGGGTTCTGAAGCTTTCTTT	CAWSHLGGSEAFF
NA	TRBD1	TRBJ2-2	TRBV27	TGTGCCAGCAGTGATGTCAACAGGGGTGGCACCGGGGAGCTGTTTTTT	CASSDVNRGGTGELFF
many	NA	TRBJ1-6	TRBV2	TGTGCCAGCAGTTGGGGGGGATATTCACCCCTCCACTTT	CASSWGGYSPLHF